This T cell receptor (beta chain) was obtained from a study of control samples from healthy donors and cancer patients (dated by TCRdb to the early 2020s). According to the germline V gene, CDR1 reads SNHLY and CDR2 reads FYNNEI. V and J lose 7 bases and 0 bases, and a span of 7 bases separates them. The CDR3 contains 14 residues, cysteine and phenylalanine counted. Of the read, only the CDR3 DNA is kept; its 42 bases are in frame from base 1. Preparation of the library involved the immunoSEQ multiplex PCR assay. TCRdb mirrors the immuneACCESS table, restricted to in-frame sequences. Some clones are absent from its copies; in checked studies, under half trace to an unresolved V gene, and the reason for the others is unknown. The sample data list fewer than 70,000 clones, and approximately 80% of these were observed just once. The top ten clones comprise about 3.1% of the sample. A word on this clone: The antigen it recognizes is unknown. No per-base quality is available; no much larger clone lies one base away.

The sample comprised PBMCs. This receptor was identified in a woman between 45 and 65 years old with lung cancer. The receptor chain draws on TRBV2 and TRBJ1-6, and the D gene may be TRBD1, 5 bases matching. The DNA reads TGTGCCAGCACGGGGGTCTCCTATAATTCACCCCTCCACTTT. The translation is CASTGVSYNSPLHF.